This T cell receptor beta chain comes out of a study of T cell repertoires in cytomegalovirus infection. Study overall: It can be stated that public TCR beta signatures indicated CMV infection as well as a matching HLA type.

TCRdb reprocessed the reads via MiXCR and lists one record per CDR3 protein. Of about 740,000 distinct CDR3 sequences in the sample, 35% to 45% were seen once. This CDR3 is built from 13 residues. Germline values: CDR1 LNHNV, CDR2 YYDKDF (reference sequence). With 6 bases clipped from V and 5 bases from J, the junction kept 5 bases outside the gene matches. The chain combines TRBV15 with TRBJ1-1, with 8 bases that match TRBD1. Input material: PBMCs. This clonotype originated in a human donor in good health (CMV status not recorded). Some clones in this sample may be carry-over from other donors' samples. CDR3 sequence (DNA): TGTGCCACCAGGGACAGGGTCACAACTGAAGCTTTCTTT. The encoded protein is CATRDRVTTEAFF.